This T cell receptor beta chain stems from a study of shared T cell receptors in the human thymus. Germline CDR1 and CDR2: SQVTM and ANQGSEA. CDR3 length equals 14 residues. Profiled with immunoSEQ multiplex PCR; TCRdb holds only in-frame clones, not every one. The table records just under 550,000 clones, about 80% of them present only once. Concerning this clone: One junction end does not reproduce the germline sequence, and a read error may be involved.

The same data also contributed to another study, on human thymus T cells. According to that study: Thymus tissue for the work was resected from patients undergoing corrective heart surgery.

The sample consisted of thymocytes. The J gene is TRBJ2-7, the V gene TRBV29-1, with TRBD2 identical over 9 bases. This clonotype was obtained from a boy less than two years old with a congenital heart defect. The DNA for the CDR3 is TGCAGCGTTGAGATGGGGCGGGAGGGCTACGACCAGTACTTC. It is translated as CSVEMGREGYDQYF.